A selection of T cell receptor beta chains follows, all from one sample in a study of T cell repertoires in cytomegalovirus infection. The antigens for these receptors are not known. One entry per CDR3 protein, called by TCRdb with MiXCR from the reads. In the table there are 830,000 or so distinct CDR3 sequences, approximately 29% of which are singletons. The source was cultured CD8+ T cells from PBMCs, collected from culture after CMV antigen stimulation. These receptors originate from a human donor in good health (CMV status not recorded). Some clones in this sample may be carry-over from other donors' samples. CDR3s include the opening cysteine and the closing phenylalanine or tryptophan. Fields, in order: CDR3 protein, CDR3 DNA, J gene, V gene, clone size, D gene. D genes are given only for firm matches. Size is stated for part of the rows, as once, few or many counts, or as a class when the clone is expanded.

CDR3: CASSLVADPTDTQYF
DNA: TGTGCCAGCAGCTTAGTGGCAGACCCTACAGATACGCAGTATTTT
J: TRBJ2-3
V: TRBV11-2
size: few
D: .

CDR3: CASSIDRRANTGELFF
DNA: TGTGCCAGTAGTATAGATAGGAGGGCGAACACCGGGGAGCTGTTTTTT
J: TRBJ2-2
V: TRBV19
size: .
D: .

CDR3: CASSLVGHYNEQFF
DNA: TGTGCCAGCAGCTTAGTAGGCCACTACAATGAGCAGTTCTTC
J: TRBJ2-1
V: TRBV7-2
size: .
D: .

CDR3: CASSDLATQYF
DNA: TGTGCCAGCAGTGACTTGGCGACCCAGTACTTC
J: TRBJ2-5
V: TRBV25-1
size: few
D: .

CDR3: CASSLGLPLEAFF
DNA: TGTGCCAGCAGCTTGGGGTTACCTCTTGAAGCTTTCTTT
J: TRBJ1-1
V: TRBV7-9
size: many
D: .

CDR3: CASSEYGVTFF
DNA: TGCGCCAGCAGTGAGTATGGGGTGACTTTCTTT
J: TRBJ1-1
V: TRBV10-2
size: .
D: .

CDR3: CASSHTNQGDTEAFF
DNA: TGTGCCAGTAGCCATACAAACCAGGGAGACACTGAAGCTTTCTTT
J: TRBJ1-1
V: TRBV19
size: .
D: .

CDR3: CAIIIAGTGEQYF
DNA: TGTGCCATCATTATCGCCGGGACAGGGGAGCAGTACTTC
J: TRBJ2-7
V: TRBV10-3
size: few
D: TRBD1

CDR3: CASSRQGLTNEKLFF
DNA: TGTGCCAGTAGTAGACAGGGACTAACTAATGAAAAACTGTTTTTT
J: TRBJ1-4
V: TRBV19
size: .
D: TRBD1

CDR3: CASSEQGSGANEQFF
DNA: TGTGCCAGCAGTGAACAGGGGTCCGGAGCCAATGAGCAGTTCTTC
J: TRBJ2-1
V: TRBV6-4
size: few
D: TRBD1

CDR3: CASSWGPDYGYTF
DNA: TGTGCCAGCAGCTGGGGGCCCGACTATGGCTACACCTTC
J: TRBJ1-2
V: TRBV7-2
size: .
D: .

CDR3: CASSAGTGGEKLFF
DNA: TGTGCCAGCAGCGCCGGGACAGGGGGAGAAAAACTGTTTTTT
J: TRBJ1-4
V: TRBV13
size: many
D: TRBD1

CDR3: CASNEFGRSNRGELFF
DNA: TGTGCCAGCAATGAATTCGGGAGGAGTAACCGCGGGGAGCTGTTTTTT
J: TRBJ2-2
V: TRBV6-6
size: .
D: TRBD2

CDR3: CASSVAPRANTGELFF
DNA: TGTGCCAGCAGCGTAGCTCCCAGGGCGAACACCGGGGAGCTGTTTTTT
J: TRBJ2-2
V: TRBV9
size: .
D: .

CDR3: CASSQDFCRGGTDTQYF
DNA: TGTGCCAGCAGCCAAGATTTTTGTCGGGGGGGCACAGATACGCAGTATTTT
J: TRBJ2-3
V: TRBV4-2
size: .
D: TRBD2

CDR3: CASTQGAAKNIQYF
DNA: TGTGCCAGCACCCAGGGCGCAGCCAAAAACATTCAGTACTTC
J: TRBJ2-4
V: TRBV5-6
size: .
D: .

CDR3: CASSPPTNYNEQFF
DNA: TGTGCCAGCAGCCCCCCGACTAACTACAATGAGCAGTTCTTC
J: TRBJ2-1
V: TRBV7-1
size: .
D: .

CDR3: CASSSWGSTDTQYF
DNA: TGTGCCAGCAGTTCTTGGGGAAGCACAGATACGCAGTATTTT
J: TRBJ2-3
V: TRBV12-3/TRBV12-4
size: many
D: .

CDR3: CASSVNPGGSYEQYF
DNA: TGTGCCAGCAGTGTAAACCCGGGCGGTTCCTACGAGCAGTACTTC
J: TRBJ2-7
V: TRBV6-1
size: few
D: .

CDR3: CASSLTGTGVNTGELFF
DNA: TGTGCCAGCAGCCTGACCGGTACAGGAGTCAACACCGGGGAGCTGTTTTTT
J: TRBJ2-2
V: TRBV14
size: .
D: .

CDR3: CASSGRGTTKYGYTF
DNA: TGTGCCAGCAGTGGCAGGGGGACGACTAAGTATGGCTACACCTTC
J: TRBJ1-2
V: TRBV27
size: .
D: TRBD1

CDR3: CASSSGSAAYEQYF
DNA: TGTGCCAGCAGCTCTGGGTCCGCAGCCTACGAGCAGTACTTC
J: TRBJ2-7
V: TRBV7-9
size: .
D: .

CDR3: CASSLGVVVADSPLHF
DNA: TGTGCCAGCAGCTTAGGGGTGGTGGTTGCGGATTCACCCCTCCACTTT
J: TRBJ1-6
V: TRBV7-2
size: few
D: .

CDR3: CASRAGDSSNTIYF
DNA: TGTGCCAGCAGGGCTGGGGACAGTAGCAACACCATATATTTT
J: TRBJ1-3
V: TRBV7-6
size: .
D: TRBD1

CDR3: CASSIDPTGKWVNTEAFF
DNA: TGTGCCAGTAGTATAGATCCGACCGGGAAATGGGTAAACACTGAAGCTTTCTTT
J: TRBJ1-1
V: TRBV19
size: few
D: .

CDR3: CAILTTSGGRNEQFF
DNA: TGTGCCATCCTCACTACTAGCGGGGGGAGGAATGAGCAGTTCTTC
J: TRBJ2-1
V: TRBV2
size: .
D: TRBD2

CDR3: CASSIGQGAGYTF
DNA: TGTGCCAGCAGTATCGGGCAGGGGGCGGGCTACACCTTC
J: TRBJ1-2
V: TRBV27
size: .
D: TRBD1

CDR3: CASSQSLIGGGTDTQYF
DNA: TGCGCCAGCAGCCAGAGTTTAATCGGGGGTGGGACAGATACGCAGTATTTT
J: TRBJ2-3
V: TRBV4-1
size: few
D: .

CDR3: CASGEGTANSYEQYF
DNA: TGTGCCAGCGGCGAAGGGACAGCCAACTCCTACGAGCAGTACTTC
J: TRBJ2-7
V: TRBV7-9
size: many
D: TRBD1

CDR3: CASSEKREGAWPQHF
DNA: TGTGCCAGCAGTGAAAAACGGGAAGGGGCTTGGCCCCAGCATTTT
J: TRBJ1-5
V: TRBV6-1
size: .
D: .

CDR3: CASRTDRAKTGELFF
DNA: TGTGCCAGCCGAACTGACAGGGCGAAGACCGGGGAGCTGTTTTTT
J: TRBJ2-2
V: TRBV6-6
size: few
D: TRBD1

CDR3: CASSLESTGDYEQYF
DNA: TGTGCCAGCAGCTTAGAGTCTACTGGAGACTACGAGCAGTACTTC
J: TRBJ2-7
V: TRBV7-6
size: .
D: .

CDR3: CASSQDQPDYNSPLHF
DNA: TGCGCCAGCAGCCAAGATCAGCCGGACTATAATTCACCCCTCCACTTT
J: TRBJ1-6
V: TRBV4-1
size: few
D: .

CDR3: CASSSGLAGHQETQYF
DNA: TGTGCCAGCAGTTCTGGACTAGCGGGCCACCAAGAGACCCAGTACTTC
J: TRBJ2-5
V: TRBV6-5
size: many
D: TRBD2

CDR3: CASSGDRADEQYF
DNA: TGTGCCAGCAGCGGAGACAGGGCGGACGAGCAGTACTTC
J: TRBJ2-7
V: TRBV7-6
size: few
D: TRBD1

CDR3: CASSGTGLLLAFF
DNA: TGTGCCAGCAGTGGAACAGGGTTACTACTTGCTTTCTTT
J: TRBJ1-1
V: TRBV6-1
size: few
D: .

CDR3: CASSYEVLVTDTQYF
DNA: TGTGCCAGCAGTTACGAGGTACTAGTAACAGATACGCAGTATTTT
J: TRBJ2-3
V: TRBV6-2/TRBV6-3
size: few
D: .

CDR3: CASSSPGVTYEQYF
DNA: TGTGCCAGCAGCTCCCCCGGGGTGACCTACGAGCAGTACTTC
J: TRBJ2-7
V: TRBV5-5
size: .
D: .

CDR3: CASSQAGGGNSPLHF
DNA: TGCGCCAGCAGCCAGGCCGGGGGGGGGAATTCACCCCTCCACTTT
J: TRBJ1-6
V: TRBV4-1
size: .
D: .

CDR3: CASSFTGTSNYGYTF
DNA: TGTGCCAGCAGTTTTACTGGGACATCGAACTATGGCTACACCTTC
J: TRBJ1-2
V: TRBV6-1
size: .
D: .

CDR3: CASPGQTNYGYTF
DNA: TGTGCCAGCCCGGGACAGACTAACTATGGCTACACCTTC
J: TRBJ1-2
V: TRBV2
size: .
D: TRBD1

CDR3: CASSWIRDRNNEQFF
DNA: TGTGCCAGCAGTTGGATACGGGACAGGAACAATGAGCAGTTCTTC
J: TRBJ2-1
V: TRBV12-3/TRBV12-4
size: few
D: TRBD1

CDR3: CASSLNSGVQETQYF
DNA: TGTGCCAGCAGCTTAAACAGCGGGGTCCAAGAGACCCAGTACTTC
J: TRBJ2-5
V: TRBV7-6
size: few
D: TRBD2

CDR3: CASSDPQGGDYEQYF
DNA: TGTGCCAGCAGTGACCCACAGGGAGGAGACTACGAGCAGTACTTC
J: TRBJ2-7
V: TRBV6-1
size: .
D: .

CDR3: CSAPEIHGNIYEQYF
DNA: TGCAGTGCTCCTGAGATCCATGGGAATATCTACGAGCAGTACTTC
J: TRBJ2-7
V: TRBV20-1
size: .
D: .

CDR3: CAIKWRPGSSYNEQFF
DNA: TGTGCCATTAAGTGGAGGCCGGGAAGCTCCTACAATGAGCAGTTCTTC
J: TRBJ2-1
V: TRBV2
size: .
D: .

CDR3: CASRRGGSPIVDTQYF
DNA: TGTGCCAGCAGGAGGGGTGGGAGTCCCATCGTGGATACGCAGTATTTT
J: TRBJ2-3
V: TRBV7-9
size: many
D: .

CDR3: CATTPGGTGDEKLFF
DNA: TGTGCCACCACCCCAGGGGGGACAGGAGATGAAAAACTGTTTTTT
J: TRBJ1-4
V: TRBV15
size: few
D: TRBD1

CDR3: CASSYFGDRGNEQFF
DNA: TGTGCCAGCAGTTACTTTGGGGACAGGGGCAATGAGCAGTTCTTC
J: TRBJ2-1
V: TRBV6-2/TRBV6-3
size: .
D: TRBD1

CDR3: CASSHHGRGVQETQYF
DNA: TGTGCCAGCAGCCACCATGGGCGGGGGGTACAAGAGACCCAGTACTTC
J: TRBJ2-5
V: TRBV28
size: .
D: TRBD2

CDR3: CASSPGLGLTYEQYF
DNA: TGTGCCAGCAGCCCAGGGTTGGGCCTTACATACGAGCAGTACTTC
J: TRBJ2-7
V: TRBV7-8
size: many
D: .

CDR3: CATRERGSGYNEQFF
DNA: TGTGCCACCAGAGAGAGGGGATCCGGTTACAATGAGCAGTTCTTC
J: TRBJ2-1
V: TRBV15
size: .
D: .

CDR3: CASSPFQGGNTEAFF
DNA: TGTGCCAGCAGTCCTTTTCAGGGGGGGAACACTGAAGCTTTCTTT
J: TRBJ1-1
V: TRBV27
size: .
D: TRBD1